This T cell receptor beta chain emerged from a study of T cell repertoires in cytomegalovirus infection. On the study more broadly: Public TCR beta signature analysis indicated the presence of both CMV infection and matching HLA type. Study-wide results and limits: Ex vivo, HLA-C-restricted CMV-specific TCR beta clonotypes prevailed over the rest of the response. Carriers of CMV plus the relevant HLA were identified by cumulative public TCR beta family frequency.

The CDR3 runs 12 residues. The ends were cut back, 2 bases at V and 10 bases at J, with 9 bases in the middle. From germline, CDR1 is MNHEY and CDR2 SMNVEV (reference sequence). Note on this clonotype: Its antigen is as yet unknown.

TCRdb redid the calling of the reads with MiXCR, one entry per CDR3 protein. The sample shows around 530,000 distinct CDR3 sequences, 15% to 20% of them seen only once. Sequenced: CD8+ T cells from PBMCs. This TCR was recovered from a human donor in good health (CMV status not recorded). Some clones in this sample may be carry-over from other donors' samples. The genes are TRBV27 and TRBJ2-1; weak D call: TRBD1 (5 bases). CDR3 protein: CASSLQGREQFF. The CDR3 DNA is TGTGCCAGCAGTTTACAGGGCCGGGAGCAGTTCTTC.